The next 24 T cell receptor beta chains were all read from a single sample in a study of metastatic and nonmetastatic thyroid tumors. Patients underwent thyroid surgery, and none had received any treatment before it. TCRdb used MiXCR to call clones anew from the PCR reads. The repertoire holds tens of thousands of clones, with about 28% as singletons. The sequenced sample consisted of tumor tissue. These TCRs come from a male donor with papillary thyroid cancer or a benign thyroid nodule (not recorded which). Some clones in this sample may be carry-over from other donors' samples.

This clone was detected only a few times. The chain couples TRBV27 to TRBJ2-5, with D possibly called TRBD1 or TRBD2 (7 bases each). CDR3 length: 15 amino acids. V was cut by 3 bases and J by 5 bases, with 16 bases left in between. The germline CDR1 and CDR2 sequences are MNHEY and SMNVEV (reference sequence). CDR3 region: CASSFRGGPRETQYF. DNA of the CDR3: TGTGCCAGCAGTTTCAGGGGGGGGCCTCGGGAGACCCAGTACTTC.

This clone has just one count. The chain uses TRBV5-1 and TRBJ2-1; D is unresolved. The CDR3 totals 16 residues. Germline V gene sequence: CDR1 SGHRS, CDR2 YFSETQ. V was cut by 4 bases and J by 0 bases, with 14 bases left in between. The CDR3 DNA sequence: TGCGCCAGCAGCCTCTACTCCGATAGCTCCTACAATGAGCAGTTCTTC. Amino acid sequence: CASSLYSDSSYNEQFF.

This clone is medium-sized. The J gene is TRBJ2-7, the V gene TRBV19, with D possibly matching TRBD2 (5 bases). V was pared by 1 base and J by 4 bases, with 5 bases between. The length of the CDR3 is 12 residues. The V gene's germline CDR1 is LNHDA and CDR2 SQIVND (reference sequence). CDR3 residues: CASSIGGYEQYF. CDR3 in DNA: TGTGCCAGTAGTATAGGAGGGTACGAGCAGTACTTC.

This clone turned up a few times. This rearrangement joins TRBV7-2 to TRBJ2-5, with 12 bases aligning to TRBD2. This CDR3 region has 17 residues. V lost 4 bases to trimming and J lost 7 bases; unmatched junction nucleotides: 13. Per the germline V gene, CDR1 is SGHTA and CDR2 is FQGNSA. CDR3 DNA: TGTGCCAGCAGCTCTACTAGCGGGGGGTCCAGTATGGTGACCCAGTACTTC. This gives the protein CASSSTSGGSSMVTQYF. The entire variable domain, with the rest obtained from reference TRBV7-2 and TRBJ2-5, is as follows: GAGVSQSPSNKVTEKGKDVELRCDPISGHTALYWYRQSLGQGLEFLIYFQGNSAPDKSGLPSDRFSAERTGGSVSTLTIQRTQQEDSAVYLCASSSTSGGSSMVTQYFGPGTRLLVL.

This clone occurred a few times. The chain has TRBV28 and TRBJ1-3; D might be TRBD1 (5 bases). Per germline, CDR1 MDHEN and CDR2 SYDVKM. The CDR3 runs to 12 residues. V lost 5 bases and J lost 7, with 9 bases in between. The CDR3, as DNA: TGTGCCAGCAGTACTCGGGGGAACACCATATATTTT. Translation gives CASSTRGNTIYF.

This rearrangement joins TRBV20-1 to TRBJ2-7, with D tentatively TRBD2 (9 bases). CDR3 length: 15 residues. The V and J ends lost 7 bases and 1 base respectively, with 20 bases between them. Germline values: CDR1 DFQATT, CDR2 SNEGSKA (reference sequence). CDR3 region: CSGRDRTSESYEQYF. DNA for the CDR3: TGCAGTGGTAGGGACAGGACTAGCGAGTCCTACGAGCAGTACTTC.

This clone appeared many times. The chain couples TRBV12-3 or TRBV12-4 to TRBJ2-1; TRBD1 might be the D (5 bases). The V and J ends lost 3 bases and 6 bases respectively, with 9 bases between them. The CDR3 sequence is 13 residues long. The CDR3 reads CASSLGRVNEQFF. Written as DNA, the CDR3 is TGTGCCAGCAGTTTGGGCAGGGTCAATGAGCAGTTCTTC.

The CDR3 DNA reads as TGTGCCAGCACCTCCTCCGGGACACGGAATGAGCAGTTCTTC. It codes for CASTSSGTRNEQFF. This sequence joins TRBV28 and TRBJ2-1, with D tentatively TRBD1 (6 bases). The CDR3 covers 14 residues. From germline, CDR1 is MDHEN and CDR2 SYDVKM. V dropped 7 bases and J dropped 7 bases, with 17 bases sitting between them.

In its sample, this clone was seen a few times. For the CDR3, the DNA is TGCGCCAGCATCGAGTCTCGGGGAGGTGCTAGGGATGAGCAGTTCTTC. It yields the protein CASIESRGGARDEQFF. This rearrangement joins TRBV10-1 to TRBJ2-1, with D maybe TRBD2 (6 bases). The ends were cut back, 7 bases at V and 8 bases at J, with 24 bases in the middle. CDR1 and CDR2 from the germline V gene are WNHNN and SYGVQD (reference sequence). The CDR3 is made up of 16 amino acids.

V gene TRBV6-1 combines with J gene TRBJ1-2, with D tentatively TRBD1 (5 bases). Trimming removed 6 bases at V and 8 bases at J, with 19 bases between. This CDR3 contains 14 residues. The germline V gene has CDR1 MNHNS and CDR2 SASEGT. The CDR3 coding sequence is TGTGCCAGCAGCCAATCTAGGACAATTGCGGGCTACACCTTC. It yields the protein CASSQSRTIAGYTF.

The chain carries TRBV12-3 or TRBV12-4 and TRBJ2-3; no reliable D call. V lost 7 bases and J 1 base, leaving 9 bases between the germline ends. CDR3 length: 13 residues. CDR3 coding DNA: TGTGCCAGCAACCCCCAGGGCACAGATACGCAGTATTTT. It translates to CASNPQGTDTQYF.

This chain connects TRBV4-2 to TRBJ2-5; TRBD2 aligns across 8 bases. Trimming at V came to 4 bases and at J to 4 bases, leaving 5 bases not matched to a gene. Germline values: CDR1 LGHNA, CDR2 YNFKEQ. This CDR3 is 14 amino acids long. In DNA form, the CDR3 reads TGTGCCAGCAGCCGGCCGGGAGGGTCAGAGACCCAGTACTTC. It encodes CASSRPGGSETQYF.

The rearrangement links TRBV12-3 or TRBV12-4 to TRBJ2-7; TRBD2 agrees at 7 bases. The CDR3 consists of 14 residues. V dropped 5 bases and J dropped 2; count of bases not matched to a gene: 6. The CDR3 DNA is TGTGCCAGCAGTAGAGGCGGGAGTGCCTACGAGCAGTACTTC. Residues: CASSRGGSAYEQYF.

This clone is judged medium-sized. The chain recombines TRBV24-1 with TRBJ2-7; no clear D gene. CDR1 is KGHDR and CDR2 is SFDVKD in the germline V gene. Trimming took 10 bases from V and 7 from J, leaving 13 bases between them. CDR3 size: 11 residues. CDR3 amino acids: CATAEKDEQYF. Here the CDR3 DNA reads TGTGCCACGGCTGAGAAGGATGAGCAGTACTTC.

The rearrangement joins TRBV20-1 to TRBJ1-1, with D possibly being TRBD1 (6 bases). With 3 bases removed from V and 4 bases from J, the gap between germline ends came to 15 bases. Germline CDR1 reads DFQATT; CDR2 reads SNEGSKA (reference sequence). The CDR3 extends over 14 amino acids. Written as DNA, the CDR3 is TGCAGTGCTAGGTTCGGGGGGCACGGCACTGAAGCTTTCTTT. Translation: CSARFGGHGTEAFF.

In its sample, this clone was seen a few times. The J gene is TRBJ2-5, the V gene TRBV12-5, with no clear D. The CDR3 is made up of 15 amino acids. The germline CDR1 and CDR2 sequences are LGHNT and FRNRAP. V gave up 8 bases and J gave up 1 base, with 17 bases separating them. CDR3 in DNA: TGTGCTAGTCCTCCCCCGGTGGCGTTCCAAGAGACCCAGTACTTC. Translating gives CASPPPVAFQETQYF.

The chain recombines TRBV7-3 with TRBJ2-7; TRBD1 agrees at 10 bases. The V segment lost 8 bases and the J segment 5 bases; nucleotides outside the gene matches: 6. The CDR3 is 13 residues long. The germline V gene has CDR1 SGHTA and CDR2 FQGTGA. CDR3 sequence: CASSWDRGNEQYF. The CDR3 coding sequence is TGTGCCAGCTCTTGGGACAGGGGTAACGAGCAGTACTTC.

The chain carries TRBV5-4 and TRBJ2-1; D is unclear. This CDR3 region has 11 residues. The V gene lost 1 base and the J gene lost 7 bases, with 3 bases spanning the gap. Per germline, CDR1 SGHNT and CDR2 YYREEE (reference sequence). The CDR3 is CASSLINEQFF. CDR3 coding DNA: TGTGCCAGCAGCTTGATTAATGAGCAGTTCTTC.

This clone is medium-sized within its sample. The V and J genes are TRBV20-1 and TRBJ1-2; no clear D. V lost 0 bases, J lost 4 bases, and 9 bases lay in between. This CDR3 has 13 residues. Germline CDR1 reads DFQATT; CDR2 reads SNEGSKA (reference sequence). CDR3 in amino acids: CSARDSTAYGYTF. Written as DNA, the CDR3 is TGCAGTGCTAGAGATTCCACAGCCTATGGCTACACCTTC.

Concerning this clone itself: Germline is not matched at one junction end, which may reflect a read error. This CDR3 is CATWDRLNTEAFF. The DNA of the CDR3 is TGTGCCACCTGGGACAGGTTGAACACTGAAGCTTTCTTT. The chain carries TRBV10-1 and TRBJ1-1; TRBD1 matches 8 bases. This CDR3 comprises 13 residues. CDR1 and CDR2 (germline): WNHNN, SYGVQD (reference sequence).

This clone is labeled as medium-sized. For the CDR3, the DNA is TGCAGTGCTTGGAGACCCGGACAGGTGGGGGCGCGGAGCGAGCAGTACTTC. Translating it yields CSAWRPGQVGARSEQYF. The rearrangement joins TRBV20-1 to TRBJ2-7; 7 bases match TRBD1. V lost 5 bases to trimming and J lost 6 bases; unmatched junction nucleotides: 22. CDR3 length equals 17 residues. Germline loops: CDR1 DFQATT, CDR2 SNEGSKA (reference sequence).

V gene TRBV11-2 combines with J gene TRBJ2-7, with 8 bases matching TRBD1. Unmatched junction bases numbered 3, after V lost 5 bases and J lost 3 bases. Germline V gene lookup returns CDR1 SGHAT and CDR2 FQNNGV. CDR3 length equals 13 residues. CDR3: CASSRDRGYEQYF. The CDR3 DNA sequence: TGTGCCAGCAGCCGTGACAGGGGCTACGAGCAGTACTTC.

This clone was seen a few times. The chain joins TRBV27 to TRBJ2-2; D unresolved. Trimming took off 7 bases at V and 2 bases at J, with 20 bases between the two ends. This CDR3 is 17 amino acids long. The germline CDR1 and CDR2 sequences are MNHEY and SMNVEV (reference sequence). CDR3 sequence: CASTRGSGADNTGELFF. CDR3 nucleotide sequence: TGTGCCAGCACCCGTGGGTCGGGCGCCGATAACACCGGGGAGCTGTTTTTT.

The chain is built from TRBV6-1 and TRBJ2-7, with 10 bases matching TRBD2. V shed 6 bases and J 2 bases; nucleotides not matched to a gene: 7. This CDR3 is 15 amino acids long. Looked up from germline, CDR1 is MNHNS and CDR2 is SASEGT. The DNA for the CDR3 is TGTGCCAGCAGCAGACTAGCGGGTGAGCCCTACGAGCAGTACTTC. Its translation: CASSRLAGEPYEQYF.